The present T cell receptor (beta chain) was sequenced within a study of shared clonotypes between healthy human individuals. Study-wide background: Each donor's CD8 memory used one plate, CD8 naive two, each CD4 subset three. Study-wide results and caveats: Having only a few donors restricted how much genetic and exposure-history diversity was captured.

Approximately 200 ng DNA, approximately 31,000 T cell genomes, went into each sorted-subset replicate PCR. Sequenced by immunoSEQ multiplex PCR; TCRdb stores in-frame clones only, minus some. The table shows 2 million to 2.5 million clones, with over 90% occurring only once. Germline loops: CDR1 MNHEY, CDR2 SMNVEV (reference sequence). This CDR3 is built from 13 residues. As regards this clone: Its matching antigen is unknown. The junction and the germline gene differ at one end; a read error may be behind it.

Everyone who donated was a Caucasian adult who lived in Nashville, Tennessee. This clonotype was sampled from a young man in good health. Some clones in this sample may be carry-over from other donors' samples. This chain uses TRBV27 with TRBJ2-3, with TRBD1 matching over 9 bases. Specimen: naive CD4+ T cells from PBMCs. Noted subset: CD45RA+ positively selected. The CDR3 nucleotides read TGTGCCAGCAGTTATACCGCCGGGACAGGGTTCCATTTT. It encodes CASSYTAGTGFHF.